Listed here is a single TCR beta chain. This clonotype was counted only a few times. Its antigen is not yet known. Per-base quality was not reported, and no clone a single base away is much larger than it. Libraries of naive CD8 T cells were built from anywhere between roughly 17,000 and 1,100,000 sorted cells, with 10%, 30% or 50% of the purified RNA used. Naive CD8 T cells, defined as CD8+CD4-CCR7+CD45RA+, were FACS-sorted into RLT Plus buffer on a BD FACSAria II. Approximately 9 TCR copies' worth of Jurkat RNA were spiked into roughly 19,000-1,000,000 naive CD8 T cell samples to test detection sensitivity. CD8 T cells were enriched using RosetteSep CD8+ T Cell Enrichment Cocktail and Ficoll-Paque, and the enriched cells then underwent ACK red cell lysis. The sample belongs to a study of molecular identifiers for immune sequencing clone quantification (dated by TCRdb to 2017 to 2018). With regard to the full study: In a replicate experiment, RNA from roughly 20,000 or 100,000 naive CD8 T cells was split into five aliquots, four of which were sequenced. This methods study benchmarked molecular-identifier clustering-based TCR repertoire sequencing (MIDCIRS) and TCR RNA copy counting, using CD8 T cells to do so. Overall study results and their limits: Spiked-in Jurkat TCR RNA equal to a single cell's worth was reported to be detectable even within 1,100,000 naive CD8 T cells. About 2.9 recovered TCR RNA copies per cell were obtained by modeling, versus about ten by digital PCR, implying a capture efficiency of 25% to 30%. Naive libraries contained spiked-in Jurkat TCR RNA (approximately nine copies' worth), which is not part of the donor repertoire. In CMV-specific effector cells, clones with more than 20 RNA copies contained over 99% of molecules, whereas in naive cells such clones contained under 1% of molecules. Identical TCR molecules sharing a barcode could cause highly expanded clone sizes to be underestimated. When barcode sub-clustering was left out, chimeric consensus sequences inflated TCR diversity, with chimeras reaching as high as 47%.

The library came from PCR. The sequencer was a NextSeq 500. Preparation of bulk TCR libraries followed a previously described approach, with the TCR primers listed in Table S5. Total RNA was purified with the Qiagen AllPrep DNA/RNA kit. Before analysis, reads from multiple sequencing runs of one library were combined. As for how the authors treated the data: Reads were retained only if their TCR constant sequence matched exactly, and those retained reads were trimmed to 150 nt and grouped according to their 12-nt molecular barcodes. Within each barcode group, reads were sub-clustered at a 15% Levenshtein threshold, and quality-weighted consensus sequences were built per RNA molecule. Non-functional sequences were excluded, and lower-count sequences lying one edit away from another sequence were also excluded. Based on fitting two negative binomial distributions, any barcode sub-cluster with under 20% of the maximum read count was discarded. TCRdb trimmed public reads at Q25 via fastp, called clones via MiXCR and kept in-frame beta chains. CDR3 protein sequences are deduplicated, and each keeps its most common genes and DNA. The V and J calls follow TCRdb's processing rather than the paper's. Within this sample are under 800,000 distinct CDR3 sequences, with 25% of them counted one time only. Roughly 0.83% of the sample goes to the ten largest clones.

V loses 2 bases at its end and J loses 8 bases; junction bases beyond the gene matches: 5. CDR1 is given as LGHNA and CDR2 as YNFKEQ, both from the germline V gene. Counted from cysteine to phenylalanine, this CDR3 has 13 amino acids. Left in the record is the CDR3 DNA by itself, 39 bases read in frame from the first base. The chain is encoded by TRBV4-2 joined to TRBJ1-2; the central 7 bases match TRBD1. Sequenced: naive CD8+ T cells from blood, with Jurkat cell RNA spiked in. The intended sense of this specimen's cell subset or site label: FACS-sorted CD8+CD4-CCR7+CD45RA+ naive T cells. This clonotype was obtained from a human donor in good health. Some libraries in this study had Jurkat cell RNA spiked in. The CDR3 reads as follows: CASSQLTGPGYTF. The DNA sequence is TGTGCCAGCAGCCAACTGACAGGGCCCGGCTACACCTTC.